Listed below are T cell receptor beta chains from one sample, sequenced in a study of blood T cell repertoires in COVID-19. The table came from immunoSEQ multiplex PCR; TCRdb's copy has only in-frame clones and leaves some out. The table shows just under 95,000 clones, with around three quarters occurring only once. Sequences were obtained from peripheral blood. These receptors were collected from a man over 45 who had recovered from COVID-19. The CDR3 runs from the conserved cysteine through the conserved F or W. Each record gives: clone size, J gene, V gene, D gene, CDR3 DNA, CDR3 protein. The D gene is left open where the match is weak. Clone size appears in some rows only: once, few, many, or a class for an expanded clone.

abundance: medium-sized; j_gene: TRBJ2-7; v_gene: TRBV6-2/TRBV6-3; d_gene: .; CDR3nt: TGTGCCAGCAGTTACCCGGAGGTTAAGCAGTACTTC; CDR3aa: CASSYPEVKQYF
abundance: .; j_gene: TRBJ1-2; v_gene: TRBV18; d_gene: TRBD1; CDR3nt: TGTGCCAGCTCACCACCCGACAGGGTTGAAGGCTACACCTTC; CDR3aa: CASSPPDRVEGYTF
abundance: .; j_gene: TRBJ2-3; v_gene: TRBV5-6; d_gene: TRBD1; CDR3nt: TGTGCCAGCAGCAGGGACAGGGGGCTTACAGATACGCAGTATTTT; CDR3aa: CASSRDRGLTDTQYF
abundance: .; j_gene: TRBJ2-6; v_gene: TRBV5-5; d_gene: TRBD1; CDR3nt: TGTGCCAGCAGCGTGGGACAGGGGGTGGGGGCCAACGTCCTGACTTTC; CDR3aa: CASSVGQGVGANVLTF
abundance: .; j_gene: TRBJ2-6; v_gene: TRBV2; d_gene: TRBD1; CDR3nt: TGTGCCAGCAGGGCTGACAGGGCTGGGGCCAACGTCCTGACTTTC; CDR3aa: CASRADRAGANVLTF
abundance: .; j_gene: TRBJ1-1; v_gene: TRBV7-9; d_gene: TRBD1; CDR3nt: TGTGCCAGCAGCTTAGACGGGACAGGGAGCGCTGAAGCTTTCTTT; CDR3aa: CASSLDGTGSAEAFF
abundance: .; j_gene: TRBJ1-2; v_gene: TRBV11-2; d_gene: .; CDR3nt: TGTGCCAGCAGCCAAGGGGGCTATGGCTACACCTTC; CDR3aa: CASSQGGYGYTF
abundance: .; j_gene: TRBJ2-5; v_gene: TRBV9; d_gene: .; CDR3nt: TGTGCCAGCAGCGTGCCCAAAAGGGGAAGGGAGACCCAGTACTTC; CDR3aa: CASSVPKRGRETQYF
abundance: .; j_gene: TRBJ1-6; v_gene: TRBV5-1; d_gene: .; CDR3nt: TGCGCCAGCAGCCCGACTTCGCAGTTAGGTTCACCCCTCCACTTT; CDR3aa: CASSPTSQLGSPLHF
abundance: .; j_gene: TRBJ2-5; v_gene: TRBV27; d_gene: TRBD2; CDR3nt: TGTGCCAGCAGTTTACTGGCGGGAGTACAGACCCAGTACTTC; CDR3aa: CASSLLAGVQTQYF
abundance: .; j_gene: TRBJ2-7; v_gene: TRBV11-2; d_gene: TRBD1; CDR3nt: TGTGCCAGCAGCTTCAATCCCGGACAGGGGAGTTACGAGCAGTACTTC; CDR3aa: CASSFNPGQGSYEQYF
abundance: .; j_gene: TRBJ2-2; v_gene: TRBV19; d_gene: .; CDR3nt: TGTGCCAGTAGTATGGGGATACAGGGGGGGAGTTATATCACCGGGGAGCTGTTTTTT; CDR3aa: CASSMGIQGGSYITGELFF
abundance: .; j_gene: TRBJ2-3; v_gene: TRBV27; d_gene: .; CDR3nt: TGTGCCAGCAGTTTGGGGACTTGGGGCACAGATACGCAGTATTTT; CDR3aa: CASSLGTWGTDTQYF
abundance: .; j_gene: TRBJ2-3; v_gene: TRBV6-5; d_gene: .; CDR3nt: TGTGCCAGCATAAACAGGGTCAGCACAGATACGCAGTATTTT; CDR3aa: CASINRVSTDTQYF
abundance: .; j_gene: TRBJ2-3; v_gene: TRBV18; d_gene: .; CDR3nt: TGTGCCAGCTCACCAATGCTTTCCGGTGCCACAGATACGCAGTATTTT; CDR3aa: CASSPMLSGATDTQYF
abundance: .; j_gene: TRBJ2-7; v_gene: TRBV7-2; d_gene: .; CDR3nt: TGTGCCAGCAGCTCGTTACAGGGTTACGAGCAGTACTTC; CDR3aa: CASSSLQGYEQYF
abundance: .; j_gene: TRBJ2-1; v_gene: TRBV19; d_gene: .; CDR3nt: TGTGCCAGTAGGACTCGAGTTGCTAATGAGCAGTTCTTC; CDR3aa: CASRTRVANEQFF
abundance: .; j_gene: TRBJ2-3; v_gene: TRBV4-1; d_gene: TRBD2; CDR3nt: TGCGCCAGCGGGTGGCGGGAGTCAGATACGCAGTATTTT; CDR3aa: CASGWRESDTQYF
abundance: .; j_gene: TRBJ1-2; v_gene: TRBV19; d_gene: .; CDR3nt: TGTGCCAGTAGCTGGACAGCGGGAGGGTATGGCTACACCTTC; CDR3aa: CASSWTAGGYGYTF
abundance: few; j_gene: TRBJ1-5; v_gene: TRBV10-3; d_gene: .; CDR3nt: TGTGCCATCAGTGAGACAGGTTTGTCAAATCAGCCCCAGCATTTT; CDR3aa: CAISETGLSNQPQHF
abundance: .; j_gene: TRBJ1-1; v_gene: TRBV11-2; d_gene: .; CDR3nt: TGTGCCAGCAGCCTCGGACAGAACACTGAAGCTTTCTTT; CDR3aa: CASSLGQNTEAFF
abundance: .; j_gene: TRBJ1-1; v_gene: TRBV4-3; d_gene: .; CDR3nt: TGCGCCAGCAGCCAGTCGTACAGGGTCGCTGAAGCTTTCTTT; CDR3aa: CASSQSYRVAEAFF
abundance: once; j_gene: TRBJ2-1; v_gene: TRBV2; d_gene: TRBD2; CDR3nt: TGTGCCAGCAGTCCCGGACTAGCGGGATTCAATGAGCAGTTCTTC; CDR3aa: CASSPGLAGFNEQFF
abundance: .; j_gene: TRBJ1-6; v_gene: TRBV28; d_gene: TRBD1; CDR3nt: TGTGCAGCGACTCTGGACAGGGGCTCTTCACCCCTCCACTTT; CDR3aa: CAATLDRGSSPLHF